The 19 T cell receptor beta chains below come from one sample, sequenced in a study of cytomegalovirus exposure and HLA in healthy donors. PCR used 60 Vbeta primers and 13 Jbeta primers. TCRdb keeps only in-frame clones here, not all; method: immunoSEQ multiplex PCR. The sample lists around 210,000 clones, just under 80% occurring once. Sequenced sample: PBMCs. These receptors originate from a boy between 10 and 17 years old in good health and CMV-seronegative.

V usage is TRBV2 and J usage is TRBJ2-5; 14 positions agree with TRBD2. This CDR3 spans 16 amino acids. After removal of 4 bases from V and 2 bases from J, the junction contained 3 bases not matched to a gene. Germline assignment: CDR1 SNHLY and CDR2 FYNNEI. The CDR3 DNA sequence: TGTGCCAGCAGTGGACTAGCGGGAGGGTATCAAGAGACCCAGTACTTC. Protein: CASSGLAGGYQETQYF. The full variable domain, in which reference TRBV2 and TRBJ2-5 provide the parts outside the CDR3, is EPEVTQTPSHQVTQMGQEVILRCVPISNHLYFYWYRQILGQKVEFLVSFYNNEISEKSEIFDDQFSVERPDGSNFTLKIRSTKLEDSAMYFCASSGLAGGYQETQYFGPGTRLLVL.

This rearrangement joins TRBV9 to TRBJ2-2; the match to TRBD1 covers 8 bases. CDR1 is SGDLS and CDR2 is YYNGEE in the germline V gene. V was clipped by 4 bases and J by 1 base; unmatched bases: 9. The CDR3 extends over 17 amino acids. Here the CDR3 DNA reads TGTGCCAGCAGCACACCGGGAACAGGGGGGAACACCGGGGAGCTGTTTTTT. Translation gives CASSTPGTGGNTGELFF.

V is TRBV15 and J is TRBJ1-2; the D gene is possibly TRBD1 (5 bases). Germline V gives CDR1 LNHNV, CDR2 YYDKDF (reference sequence). The CDR3 has 18 residues. With 0 bases removed from V and 0 bases from J, the gap between germline ends came to 17 bases. The CDR3 region has the DNA TGTGCCACCAGCAGAGATCTGGACAAGAAAATTACTAACTATGGCTACACCTTC. Translating it yields CATSRDLDKKITNYGYTF.

This sequence joins TRBV5-4 and TRBJ1-1, with D tentatively TRBD1 (6 bases). V lost 2 bases and J lost 4, with 15 bases in between. The germline V gene encodes CDR1 SGHNT and CDR2 YYREEE (reference sequence). The CDR3 contains 15 residues. The CDR3 DNA follows: TGTGCCAGCAGCTTCAACAGGGATTGGAGCACTGAAGCTTTCTTT. Protein: CASSFNRDWSTEAFF. Looking up the rest from reference TRBV5-4 and TRBJ1-1 gives the full variable domain: ETGVTQSPTHLIKTRGQQVTLRCSSQSGHNTVSWYQQALGQGPQFIFQYYREEENGRGNFPPRFSGLQFPNYSSELNVNALELDDSALYLCASSFNRDWSTEAFFGQGTRLTVV.

This sequence joins TRBV11-3 and TRBJ2-1; D is ambiguous. The CDR3 loop spans 16 amino acids. Trimming left V 5 bases short and J 0 bases short, with 14 bases between. CDR1 is SGHNT and CDR2 is YENEEA in the germline V gene. The CDR3 DNA reads as TGTGCCAGCAGCCGCCTACAGCCCAGCTCCTACAATGAGCAGTTCTTC. This gives the protein CASSRLQPSSYNEQFF.

This rearrangement joins TRBV6-5 to TRBJ2-3; perhaps TRBD2 as D (6 bases). V was trimmed by 3 bases and J by 2 bases, leaving 12 bases between them. This CDR3 has 15 residues. The germline CDR1 and CDR2 sequences are MNHEY and SVGAGI. This CDR3 is CASSYYGGDTDTQYF. The CDR3 DNA is TGTGCCAGCAGTTATTATGGCGGGGACACAGATACGCAGTATTTT.

J is TRBJ1-5 and V is TRBV6-5; D not certain. This CDR3 contains 15 residues. The V and J ends lost 2 bases and 6 bases respectively, with 14 bases between them. Germline-derived CDR1 and CDR2 are MNHEY and SVGAGI. CDR3 nucleotides: TGTGCCAGCAGTTACGGTCGAGGGCTGGGTCAGCCCCAGCATTTT. It translates to CASSYGRGLGQPQHF.

The V and J genes are TRBV5-4 and TRBJ2-1, with D tentatively TRBD2 (5 bases). V gave up 4 bases and J gave up 2 bases, with 13 bases separating them. Germline V lookup: CDR1 SGHNT, CDR2 YYREEE (reference sequence). The CDR3 spans 15 residues. CDR3 nucleotide sequence: TGTGCCAGCAGCCCCGGAGGCATCGCCTACAATGAGCAGTTCTTC. It codes for CASSPGGIAYNEQFF.

This clone occurred a few times. The V and J genes are TRBV4-2 and TRBJ2-5; D is possibly TRBD2 (6 bases). Germline CDR1 reads LGHNA; CDR2 reads YNFKEQ. The V gene lost 4 bases and the J gene lost 2 bases, with 11 bases spanning the gap. CDR3 length: 14 amino acids. CDR3 bases: TGTGCCAGCAGCCGGGACTGGGGACAAGAGACCCAGTACTTC. Amino acid sequence: CASSRDWGQETQYF.

V and J are TRBV5-4 and TRBJ2-5; the match to TRBD1 covers 8 bases. The J call may be mistaken, given a closer DNA end match to TRBJ2-7. Germline loops: CDR1 SGHNT, CDR2 YYREEE (reference sequence). The length of the CDR3 is 15 residues. This CDR3 is CASSFGQGAHYEQYF. CDR3 DNA sequence: TGTGCCAGCAGCTTCGGACAGGGAGCCCACTACGAGCAGTACTTC.

The chain carries TRBV10-3 and TRBJ1-1; TRBD1 might be the D (5 bases). This CDR3 spans 16 amino acids. Per the germline V gene, CDR1 is ENHRY and CDR2 is SYGVKD. Trimming pared 3 bases from V and 1 base from J, leaving 15 bases between. The CDR3 DNA reads TGTGCCATCAGTGAAGTTATGGCGGGACCGAACACTGAAGCTTTCTTT. This sequence encodes CAISEVMAGPNTEAFF.

This clone occurred many times. The chain has TRBV5-6 and TRBJ1-2; 9 bases line up with TRBD1. From germline, CDR1 is SGHDT and CDR2 YYEEEE. CDR3 length: 18 residues. The J segment lost 1 base and the V segment lost 6 bases, leaving 16 bases of the junction unmatched. The CDR3: CASTLPGTGSMNNYGYTF. The CDR3 DNA reads as TGTGCCAGCACCCTTCCCGGGACAGGGTCAATGAATAACTATGGCTACACCTTC. Combining the CDR3 with reference TRBV5-6 and TRBJ1-2 gives the whole variable domain DAGVTQSPTHLIKTRGQQVTLRCSPKSGHDTVSWYQQALGQGPQFIFQYYEEEERQRGNFPDRFSGHQFPNYSSELNVNALLLGDSALYLCASTLPGTGSMNNYGYTFGSGTRLTVV.

The chain links TRBV5-6 to TRBJ2-1; D remains ambiguous. The CDR3 has 11 residues. Germline values: CDR1 SGHDT, CDR2 YYEEEE. V was shortened by 2 bases and J by 8 bases, with 5 bases between the two germline ends. The CDR3 coding sequence is TGTGCCAGCAGCTTCGGTCATGAGCAGTTCTTC. It yields the protein CASSFGHEQFF.

This rearrangement joins TRBV7-8 to TRBJ2-3, with 7 bases aligning to TRBD1. The CDR3 consists of 16 residues. Germline V lookup: CDR1 SGHVS, CDR2 FQNEAQ. J lost 5 bases, V lost 1 base, and 9 bases had no gene match. This chain's CDR3 is CASSLGSDRAVDTQYF. As DNA, the CDR3 is TGTGCCAGCAGCTTAGGAAGTGACAGGGCGGTAGATACGCAGTATTTT.

This clone has only a few counts. The chain carries TRBV19 and TRBJ1-5; no firm D call. V was shortened by 10 bases and J by 3 bases, with 13 bases between the two germline ends. Germline values: CDR1 LNHDA, CDR2 SQIVND (reference sequence). The CDR3 is 13 amino acids. CDR3 sequence: CATSPGFNQPQHF. The CDR3 coding sequence is TGTGCCACCTCGCCGGGATTCAATCAGCCCCAGCATTTT.

V gene TRBV30 combines with J gene TRBJ2-5, with D uncertain. Trimming removed 1 base from V and 5 bases from J, with 8 bases in between. CDR3 size: 12 residues. Germline CDR1 reads GTSNPN; CDR2 reads SVGIG (reference sequence). The CDR3 loop is CAWSAYRETQYF. DNA of the CDR3: TGTGCCTGGAGTGCCTATCGGGAGACCCAGTACTTC.

The chain recombines TRBV19 with TRBJ1-1; 8 positions match TRBD1. After removal of 6 bases from V and 9 bases from J, the junction contained 6 bases not matched to a gene. The CDR3 covers 12 residues. Germline V CDR1 and CDR2: LNHDA, SQIVND (reference sequence). The DNA of the CDR3 is TGTGCCAGTAGGGGGACAGGAGGTAAAGCTTTCTTT. It specifies CASRGTGGKAFF.

This chain uses TRBV7-6 with TRBJ2-1, with D hard to call. Between the trimmed V and J ends, which lost 9 bases and 0 bases, there was a span of 6 bases. Germline values: CDR1 SGHVS, CDR2 FNYEAQ. This CDR3 contains 12 residues. The CDR3 DNA reads TGTGCCAGGTCCCGCTCCTACAATGAGCAGTTCTTC. This translates into CARSRSYNEQFF.

The chain couples TRBV5-6 to TRBJ1-6; TRBD1 is a possible D gene (5 bases). Germline CDR1 and CDR2: SGHDT and YYEEEE. V lost 1 base, J lost 1 base, and 12 bases lay in between. This CDR3 has 17 residues. CDR3 in amino acids: CASSLRTPRSYNSPLHF. CDR3 coding DNA: TGTGCCAGCAGCTTGCGGACACCGCGGTCCTATAATTCACCCCTCCACTTT.